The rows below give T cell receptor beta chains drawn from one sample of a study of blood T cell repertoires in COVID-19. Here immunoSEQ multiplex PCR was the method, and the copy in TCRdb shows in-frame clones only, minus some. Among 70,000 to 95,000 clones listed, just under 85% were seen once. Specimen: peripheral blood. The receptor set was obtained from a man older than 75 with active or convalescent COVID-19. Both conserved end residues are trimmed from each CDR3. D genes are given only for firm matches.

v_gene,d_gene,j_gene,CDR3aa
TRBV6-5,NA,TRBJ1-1,ASSSQGPPTEAF
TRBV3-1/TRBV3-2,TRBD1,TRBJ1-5,ASSQTGDPGPQH
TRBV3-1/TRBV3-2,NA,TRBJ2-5,ASSPSRGRQETQY
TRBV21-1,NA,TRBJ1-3,ASSKWQDSSGNTIY
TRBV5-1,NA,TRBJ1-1,ASSFGHEGLNTEAF
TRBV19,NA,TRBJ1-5,ASNLLGGNQPQH
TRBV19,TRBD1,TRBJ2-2,ASSSLPGQGRAGELF
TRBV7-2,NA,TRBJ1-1,ASSLGSLVRVEAF
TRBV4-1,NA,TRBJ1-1,ASSQGPNTEAF
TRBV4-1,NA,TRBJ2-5,ASSQDPSEETQY
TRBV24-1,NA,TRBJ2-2,ATSSGQGGTGELF
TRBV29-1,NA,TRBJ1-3,SVEGLDRFGNTIY
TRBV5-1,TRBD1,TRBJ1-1,ASSLQGAGTEAF
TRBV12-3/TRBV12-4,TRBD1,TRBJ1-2,ASSRDRGTGYT
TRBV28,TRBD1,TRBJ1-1,ASSLTGGVGTEAF
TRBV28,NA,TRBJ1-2,ASSLGAREVGYT
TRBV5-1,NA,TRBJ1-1,ASSLVTSNTEAF
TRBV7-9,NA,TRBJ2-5,ASSARRGLGSLETQY
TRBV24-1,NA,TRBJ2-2,ATSDQGLIGELF
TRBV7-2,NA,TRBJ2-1,ASSLDFTGEQF
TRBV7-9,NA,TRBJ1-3,ASSFGTTSRNTIY
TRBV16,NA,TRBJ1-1,ASSPRTGGNTEAF
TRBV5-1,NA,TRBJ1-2,ASRDWTVNGYT
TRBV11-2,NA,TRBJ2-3,ASSPRTGWSTDTQY
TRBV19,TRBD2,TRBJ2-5,ASSDSGGPWGQY
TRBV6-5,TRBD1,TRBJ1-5,ASSRGTGGNQPQH
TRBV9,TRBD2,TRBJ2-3,ASSVSGNTDTQY
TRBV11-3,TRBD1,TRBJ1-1,ASMTGGSGAEAF
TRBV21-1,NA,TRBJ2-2,ASSKLGRGTGGELF
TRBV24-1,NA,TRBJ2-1,ATSGAPGGLNEQF
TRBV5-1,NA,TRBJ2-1,ASSGTRGSYNEQF
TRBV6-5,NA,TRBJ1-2,AKRTVARRGYT
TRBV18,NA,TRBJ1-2,ASSQSGLPRDGYT
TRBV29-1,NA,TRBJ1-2,SVALGGYGYT
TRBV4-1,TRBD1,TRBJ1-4,ASSPPGQAVEKLF
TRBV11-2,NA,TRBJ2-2,ASNLLGTNTGELF
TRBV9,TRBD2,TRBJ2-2,ASSASPTGGILAGGITGELF
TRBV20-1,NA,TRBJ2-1,SARGANEQF
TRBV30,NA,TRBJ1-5,AWRGVGSNQPQH
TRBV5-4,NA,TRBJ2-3,ASSFYIMKATDTQY
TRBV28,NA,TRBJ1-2,ASSLGGADPYGYT
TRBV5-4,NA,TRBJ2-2,ASSGRGRGELF
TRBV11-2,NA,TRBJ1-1,ASSLEQGFTEAF
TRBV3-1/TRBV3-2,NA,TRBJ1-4,ASSQVAQTKLF
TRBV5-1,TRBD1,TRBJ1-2,ASSFSGTADGYT
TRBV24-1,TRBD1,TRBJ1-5,ATSDRGQGNQPQH